Listed here are 8 T cell receptor beta chains from one sample, sequenced in a study of blood T cell repertoires in COVID-19. The method was immunoSEQ multiplex PCR; TCRdb's version includes in-frame clones alone and lacks a portion of them. The sample lists 45,000 to 65,000 clones; approximately 90% were seen once. Sample: peripheral blood. The receptors shown here come from a human donor with acute or convalescent COVID-19. The donor label of this sample is uncertain.

This chain joins TRBV30 and TRBJ2-7; D possibly corresponds to TRBD1 (5 bases). Looked up from germline, CDR1 is GTSNPN and CDR2 is SVGIG (reference sequence). The CDR3 sequence is 13 residues long. V was cut by 0 bases and J by 2 bases, with 8 bases left in between. CDR3 in DNA: TGTGCCTGGAGTGTAGGGGTCACCTACGAGCAGTACGTC. Translating it yields CAWSVGVTYEQYV.

The chain joins TRBV4-1 to TRBJ1-5; tentative D call: TRBD1 (5 bases). The V gene's germline CDR1 is MGHRA and CDR2 YSYEKL. The CDR3 loop spans 13 amino acids. V was trimmed by 6 bases and J by 3 bases, leaving 9 bases between them. CDR3 coding DNA: TGCGCCAGCAGTCAGGGCCCCAATCAGCCCCAGCATTTT. It codes for CASSQGPNQPQHF.

The rearrangement links TRBV5-6 to TRBJ2-7; possible D gene TRBD2, 6 bases. This CDR3 has 16 amino acids. Trimming stripped 3 bases from V and 3 bases from J, with 19 bases between. Per germline, CDR1 SGHDT and CDR2 YYEEEE. CDR3 sequence reads: CASSSAGGETFYEQYV. CDR3 bases: TGTGCCAGCAGCTCGGCCGGGGGTGAAACCTTCTACGAGCAGTACGTC.

The V and J genes are TRBV28 and TRBJ1-3; D may be TRBD1 (5 bases). This CDR3 contains 15 residues. Germline V gene sequence: CDR1 MDHEN, CDR2 SYDVKM. V shed 2 bases and J shed 3 bases, with 11 bases lying between them. The CDR3 here is CASSLSGGVGNTIYF. CDR3 nucleotides: TGTGCCAGCAGTTTAAGCGGGGGAGTTGGAAACACCATATATTTT.

This rearrangement joins TRBV12-3 or TRBV12-4 to TRBJ2-1; tentative D call: TRBD1 (5 bases). There are 13 residues in the CDR3. Trimming removed 4 bases from V and 4 bases from J, with 8 bases in between. CDR3 bases: TGTGCCAGCAGTTCTGGACAATACAATGAGCAGTTCTTC. It yields the protein CASSSGQYNEQFF.

This clone has only one observation. CDR3 DNA sequence: TGTGCCAGCAGCCAAGATCTGGGAAACACCATATATTTT. Translation: CASSQDLGNTIYF. The V gene is TRBV3-1 (or the pseudogene TRBV3-2), the J gene TRBJ1-3; no firm D call. The V gene's germline CDR1 is LGHDT and CDR2 YNNKEL (reference sequence). V was clipped by 0 bases and J by 4 bases, with 4 bases between them. This CDR3 has 13 residues.

V is TRBV10-3 and J is TRBJ2-7, with D maybe TRBD1 (6 bases). The germline CDR1 and CDR2 sequences are ENHRY and SYGVKD. This CDR3 has 12 residues. V was trimmed by 6 bases and J by 6 bases, leaving 12 bases between them. Written as DNA, the CDR3 is TGTGCCATCAGCCAGGGGTTACGCGAGCAGTACTTC. Translating it yields CAISQGLREQYF.

This sequence joins TRBV9 and TRBJ2-3; 8 nucleotides match TRBD2. Germline V gene sequence: CDR1 SGDLS, CDR2 YYNGEE. V dropped 1 base and J dropped 3; count of bases not matched to a gene: 4. There are 15 residues in the CDR3. The CDR3 here is CASSVQAGVTDTQYF. CDR3 DNA: TGTGCCAGCAGCGTACAAGCGGGAGTTACAGATACGCAGTATTTT.